A selection of T cell receptor beta chains follows, all from one sample in a study of blood T cells in healthy people across ages. TCRdb re-called the 5' RACE reads with MiXCR, one entry per CDR3 protein. The sample records some 920,000 distinct CDR3 sequences, roughly half being singletons. The sequenced sample was blood. These receptors originate from a woman aged 60 to 75 in good health. CDR3s include the opening cysteine and the closing phenylalanine or tryptophan. The D gene is left open where the match is weak. Size is omitted from some rows. Given values are once, few, many or a class for expanded clones.

clone_size | j_call | d_call | v_call | cdr3_aa | cdr3_nt
NA | TRBJ1-5 | NA | TRBV5-5 | CVSSQSVNQPQHF | TGTGTCAGCAGCCAAAGCGTTAATCAGCCCCAGCATTTT
once | TRBJ2-5 | TRBD2 | TRBV3-1 | CASSLSGRVWETQYF | TGTGCCAGCAGCCTTAGCGGGAGAGTTTGGGAGACCCAGTACTTC
NA | TRBJ1-2 | NA | TRBV3-1 | CASSQDSRVYGYTF | TGTGCCAGCAGCCAAGATTCCAGGGTCTATGGCTACACCTTC
NA | TRBJ2-7 | TRBD1 | TRBV6-6 | CASSRGTGGRAMGEQYF | TGTGCCAGCAGTCGCGGGACAGGGGGCCGAGCAATGGGGGAGCAGTACTTC
many | TRBJ2-1 | TRBD2 | TRBV10-3 | CAISESLSGGTYNEQFF | TGTGCCATCAGTGAGTCGCTTAGCGGGGGGACCTACAATGAGCAGTTCTTC
few | TRBJ2-1 | NA | TRBV12-3/TRBV12-4 | CASSLDWVNEQFF | TGTGCCAGCAGTTTAGACTGGGTAAATGAGCAGTTCTTC
NA | TRBJ2-5 | TRBD2 | TRBV7-8 | CASSLFSGSETQYF | TGTGCCAGCAGCTTATTTAGCGGGAGTGAGACCCAGTACTTC
NA | TRBJ2-2 | NA | TRBV6-1 | CASSLEPPGSDTGELFF | TGTGCCAGCAGTCTGGAGCCCCCCGGATCAGACACCGGGGAGCTGTTTTTT
few | TRBJ2-5 | NA | TRBV7-2 | CASSPRMGAQYF | TGTGCCAGCAGCCCCAGGATGGGGGCCCAGTACTTC
NA | TRBJ1-5 | NA | TRBV6-5 | CASSYSGRLGQPQHF | TGTGCCAGCAGTTACTCGGGCAGGCTGGGCCAGCCCCAGCATTTT
few | TRBJ1-5 | NA | TRBV12-3/TRBV12-4 | CASSGQANQPQHF | TGTGCCAGCAGTGGGCAGGCGAATCAGCCCCAGCATTTT
NA | TRBJ2-5 | NA | TRBV5-6 | CAGSFRIGRTETQYF | TGTGCCGGCAGCTTCCGCATCGGCCGGACGGAGACCCAGTACTTC
few | TRBJ2-7 | TRBD1 | TRBV28 | CASRRNRGGSYEQYF | TGTGCCAGCAGACGAAACAGGGGCGGCTCCTACGAGCAGTACTTC
NA | TRBJ1-2 | NA | TRBV5-8 | CASSWDTKGGGYTF | TGTGCCAGCAGCTGGGACACCAAAGGTGGTGGCTACACCTTC
NA | TRBJ1-2 | NA | TRBV28 | CANLRGALANYGYTF | TGTGCCAACCTTAGGGGGGCCCTGGCTAACTATGGCTACACCTTC
few | TRBJ2-4 | NA | TRBV13 | CASSFAGLAKNIQYF | TGTGCCAGCAGCTTCGCCGGTCTAGCCAAAAACATTCAGTACTTC
NA | TRBJ1-4 | NA | TRBV12-3/TRBV12-4 | CASSDGWPDEKLFF | TGTGCCAGCAGTGATGGATGGCCGGATGAAAAACTGTTTTTT
few | TRBJ2-7 | TRBD1 | TRBV20-1 | CSARGQGSLYEQYF | TGCAGTGCTAGGGGACAGGGTTCGCTTTACGAGCAGTACTTC
NA | TRBJ1-2 | NA | TRBV2 | CASGLVYGYTF | TGTGCCAGTGGTCTCGTCTATGGCTACACCTTC
NA | TRBJ1-2 | TRBD1 | TRBV7-9 | CASSFPSGGESGYTF | TGTGCCAGCAGCTTTCCGTCAGGGGGAGAATCGGGCTACACCTTC
NA | TRBJ2-4 | TRBD1 | TRBV28 | CASSPDRRGGRAKNIQYF | TGTGCCAGCAGCCCCGACAGGAGAGGGGGCAGAGCCAAAAACATTCAGTACTTC
NA | TRBJ2-7 | TRBD1 | TRBV7-9 | CASSLSQTGGSYEQYF | TGTGCCAGCAGCCTATCACAGACAGGGGGCTCCTACGAGCAGTACTTC
few | TRBJ2-5 | NA | TRBV10-3 | CAISEVSRETQYF | TGTGCCATCAGTGAGGTCTCGCGGGAGACCCAGTACTTC
NA | TRBJ2-1 | NA | TRBV7-9 | CASSVGTTGYERFF | TGTGCCAGCAGCGTCGGAACCACCGGTTATGAGCGGTTCTTC
many | TRBJ2-5 | NA | TRBV7-9 | CASSLAGGKETQYF | TGTGCCAGCAGCTTAGCAGGAGGGAAAGAGACCCAGTACTTC
NA | TRBJ2-5 | TRBD1 | TRBV10-1 | CASSESGQGSPGRETQYF | TGCGCCAGCAGTGAGTCAGGACAGGGGAGCCCGGGTCGAGAGACCCAGTACTTC
NA | TRBJ2-3 | NA | TRBV20-1 | CSARVEGTDTQYF | TGCAGTGCTAGAGTAGAGGGCACAGATACGCAGTATTTT
NA | TRBJ2-7 | NA | TRBV27 | CASSPDGRTYEQYF | TGTGCCAGCAGCCCGGACGGCCGCACCTACGAGCAGTACTTC
NA | TRBJ2-7 | NA | TRBV6-2/TRBV6-3 | CASSDTGEAYEQYF | TGTGCCAGCAGTGACACTGGCGAAGCCTACGAGCAGTACTTC
few | TRBJ1-1 | TRBD1 | TRBV4-1 | CASSQGQGAMNTEAFF | TGCGCCAGCAGCCAAGGACAGGGAGCTATGAACACTGAAGCTTTCTTT
many | TRBJ2-7 | NA | TRBV10-1 | CASSDFRGYEQYF | TGCGCCAGCAGTGACTTCAGGGGCTACGAGCAGTACTTC
few | TRBJ2-1 | TRBD1 | TRBV27 | CASGTGVWEQFF | TGTGCCAGCGGGACAGGGGTCTGGGAGCAGTTCTTC
few | TRBJ2-7 | TRBD2 | TRBV29-1 | CSACLAGGEQYF | TGCAGCGCTTGCTTAGCGGGAGGGGAGCAGTACTTC
NA | TRBJ2-1 | TRBD2 | TRBV29-1 | CSVLTRTSGSYNEQFF | TGCAGCGTCCTGACGCGTACTAGCGGGAGTTACAATGAGCAGTTCTTC
NA | TRBJ2-7 | TRBD2 | TRBV12-3/TRBV12-4 | CASSSGTSGRSEQYF | TGTGCCAGCAGTTCAGGGACTAGCGGGAGGTCCGAGCAGTACTTC